The clone carrying this T cell receptor beta chain was detected many times. This sample stems from a study of human T cells and chemical hapten exposure. TCRdb redid the calling of the RACE reads with MiXCR, one entry per CDR3 protein. This table has more than 70,000 distinct CDR3 sequences, approximately 10% appearing once. Time point of the sample: patch test 3, about 24 weeks after DPC sensitization. The sample's treatment: therapeutic diphenylcyclopropenone sensitization with weekly scalp DPC. Ahead of applying each patch test, blood was sampled. CDR3 length: 19 residues. The V segment lost 3 bases and the J segment 0 bases; nucleotides outside the gene matches: 13. Germline CDR1 is MDHEN and CDR2 is SYDVKM.

Sequencing was performed on whole blood, taken in connection with sensitization to the hapten diphenylcyclopropenone (DPC). The clonotype was recovered from a woman aged 30 to 39 with alopecia areata. Some clones in this sample may be carry-over from other donors' samples. This rearrangement joins TRBV28 to TRBJ2-2; 7 positions match TRBD1. CDR3 in amino acids: CASSFVPPTGTANTGELFF. The CDR3 region has the DNA TGTGCCAGCAGTTTTGTTCCCCCGACCGGGACAGCGAACACCGGGGAGCTGTTTTTT.